This entry describes one TCR beta chain. This sample stems from a study of blood T cell repertoires in COVID-19. Across the study: The analysed material was cDNA or gDNA that came from T cells, B-cell-depleted T cells, or PBMCs.

Authors' data handling: Counts of nucleated cells, estimated from reference gene primer amplification, were obtained. The data were produced by immunoSEQ multiplex PCR, yet TCRdb's version contains in-frame clones alone and is incomplete. Clone size and the V and J calls come from that table; the DNA yielded D and trimming. The table records 220,000 or so clones, roughly 84% of them present only once. Trimming removed 4 bases at V and 2 bases at J, with 13 bases between. Germline V lookup: CDR1 SGHRS, CDR2 YFSETQ. The CDR3 runs to 14 residues. The sample consisted of peripheral blood. The chain recombines TRBV5-1 with TRBJ2-7, with D perhaps TRBD2 (5 bases). The sequence was obtained from a man in his thirties or forties with active or convalescent COVID-19. The CDR3 DNA reads TGCGCCAGCAGCGCACGAGGGCCTGCCTACGAGCAGTACTTC. It translates to CASSARGPAYEQYF.